This T cell receptor beta chain was retrieved from a study of blood T cell repertoires in COVID-19. This clone showed up just once. The protocol was immunoSEQ multiplex PCR, while the TCRdb copy is restricted to in-frame clones and leaves out a portion. The sample yields some 290,000 clones, 70% to 90% seen once. Source material: peripheral blood. The TCR originated in a man between 18 and 29 years old with active or convalescent COVID-19.

CDR3 protein: CASSFRQGRGNYGYTF. The CDR3 DNA sequence: TGTGCCAGCAGTTTTAGACAGGGTAGAGGTAACTATGGCTACACCTTC. The chain links TRBV28 to TRBJ1-2; 7 positions match TRBD1. V lost 3 bases to trimming and J lost 1 base; unmatched junction nucleotides: 8. The germline V gene has CDR1 MDHEN and CDR2 SYDVKM. The CDR3 has 16 residues.